This TCR beta chain was found in a study of T cells in Graves' hyperthyroidism and ophthalmopathy. Study as a whole: Peripheral blood was collected at initial diagnosis, before any treatment.

Per germline, CDR1 SQVTM and CDR2 ANQGSEA. CDR3 length: 12 amino acids. Ophthalmopathy patients had Clinical Activity Score at least 3, NOSPECS grade at least 4, duration under 3 months. Reasons for excluding patients were uncontrolled infection, other autoimmune disease, pregnancy or lactation. PBMCs stemmed from around 10 ml fresh peripheral blood. A note on this clonotype: The junction and the germline gene differ at one end; a read error may be behind it.

The investigators amplified TCR beta CDR3 regions from RNA transcripts. Primed by the HTBI set, a first-round RT-PCR was run on the TCR CDR3. TCRdb passed the multiplex PCR reads through MiXCR, listing each CDR3 protein once. Of roughly 250,000 distinct CDR3 sequences listed, around 22% are singletons. Specimen: blood. The V call is TRBV29-1, the J call TRBJ2-1; D uncertain. This receptor was identified in a man aged 25 to 45 with Graves' ophthalmopathy. The CDR3 bases are TGTATTGTTATGGCCGACTACAATGAGCAGTTCTTC. Amino acids: CIVMADYNEQFF.